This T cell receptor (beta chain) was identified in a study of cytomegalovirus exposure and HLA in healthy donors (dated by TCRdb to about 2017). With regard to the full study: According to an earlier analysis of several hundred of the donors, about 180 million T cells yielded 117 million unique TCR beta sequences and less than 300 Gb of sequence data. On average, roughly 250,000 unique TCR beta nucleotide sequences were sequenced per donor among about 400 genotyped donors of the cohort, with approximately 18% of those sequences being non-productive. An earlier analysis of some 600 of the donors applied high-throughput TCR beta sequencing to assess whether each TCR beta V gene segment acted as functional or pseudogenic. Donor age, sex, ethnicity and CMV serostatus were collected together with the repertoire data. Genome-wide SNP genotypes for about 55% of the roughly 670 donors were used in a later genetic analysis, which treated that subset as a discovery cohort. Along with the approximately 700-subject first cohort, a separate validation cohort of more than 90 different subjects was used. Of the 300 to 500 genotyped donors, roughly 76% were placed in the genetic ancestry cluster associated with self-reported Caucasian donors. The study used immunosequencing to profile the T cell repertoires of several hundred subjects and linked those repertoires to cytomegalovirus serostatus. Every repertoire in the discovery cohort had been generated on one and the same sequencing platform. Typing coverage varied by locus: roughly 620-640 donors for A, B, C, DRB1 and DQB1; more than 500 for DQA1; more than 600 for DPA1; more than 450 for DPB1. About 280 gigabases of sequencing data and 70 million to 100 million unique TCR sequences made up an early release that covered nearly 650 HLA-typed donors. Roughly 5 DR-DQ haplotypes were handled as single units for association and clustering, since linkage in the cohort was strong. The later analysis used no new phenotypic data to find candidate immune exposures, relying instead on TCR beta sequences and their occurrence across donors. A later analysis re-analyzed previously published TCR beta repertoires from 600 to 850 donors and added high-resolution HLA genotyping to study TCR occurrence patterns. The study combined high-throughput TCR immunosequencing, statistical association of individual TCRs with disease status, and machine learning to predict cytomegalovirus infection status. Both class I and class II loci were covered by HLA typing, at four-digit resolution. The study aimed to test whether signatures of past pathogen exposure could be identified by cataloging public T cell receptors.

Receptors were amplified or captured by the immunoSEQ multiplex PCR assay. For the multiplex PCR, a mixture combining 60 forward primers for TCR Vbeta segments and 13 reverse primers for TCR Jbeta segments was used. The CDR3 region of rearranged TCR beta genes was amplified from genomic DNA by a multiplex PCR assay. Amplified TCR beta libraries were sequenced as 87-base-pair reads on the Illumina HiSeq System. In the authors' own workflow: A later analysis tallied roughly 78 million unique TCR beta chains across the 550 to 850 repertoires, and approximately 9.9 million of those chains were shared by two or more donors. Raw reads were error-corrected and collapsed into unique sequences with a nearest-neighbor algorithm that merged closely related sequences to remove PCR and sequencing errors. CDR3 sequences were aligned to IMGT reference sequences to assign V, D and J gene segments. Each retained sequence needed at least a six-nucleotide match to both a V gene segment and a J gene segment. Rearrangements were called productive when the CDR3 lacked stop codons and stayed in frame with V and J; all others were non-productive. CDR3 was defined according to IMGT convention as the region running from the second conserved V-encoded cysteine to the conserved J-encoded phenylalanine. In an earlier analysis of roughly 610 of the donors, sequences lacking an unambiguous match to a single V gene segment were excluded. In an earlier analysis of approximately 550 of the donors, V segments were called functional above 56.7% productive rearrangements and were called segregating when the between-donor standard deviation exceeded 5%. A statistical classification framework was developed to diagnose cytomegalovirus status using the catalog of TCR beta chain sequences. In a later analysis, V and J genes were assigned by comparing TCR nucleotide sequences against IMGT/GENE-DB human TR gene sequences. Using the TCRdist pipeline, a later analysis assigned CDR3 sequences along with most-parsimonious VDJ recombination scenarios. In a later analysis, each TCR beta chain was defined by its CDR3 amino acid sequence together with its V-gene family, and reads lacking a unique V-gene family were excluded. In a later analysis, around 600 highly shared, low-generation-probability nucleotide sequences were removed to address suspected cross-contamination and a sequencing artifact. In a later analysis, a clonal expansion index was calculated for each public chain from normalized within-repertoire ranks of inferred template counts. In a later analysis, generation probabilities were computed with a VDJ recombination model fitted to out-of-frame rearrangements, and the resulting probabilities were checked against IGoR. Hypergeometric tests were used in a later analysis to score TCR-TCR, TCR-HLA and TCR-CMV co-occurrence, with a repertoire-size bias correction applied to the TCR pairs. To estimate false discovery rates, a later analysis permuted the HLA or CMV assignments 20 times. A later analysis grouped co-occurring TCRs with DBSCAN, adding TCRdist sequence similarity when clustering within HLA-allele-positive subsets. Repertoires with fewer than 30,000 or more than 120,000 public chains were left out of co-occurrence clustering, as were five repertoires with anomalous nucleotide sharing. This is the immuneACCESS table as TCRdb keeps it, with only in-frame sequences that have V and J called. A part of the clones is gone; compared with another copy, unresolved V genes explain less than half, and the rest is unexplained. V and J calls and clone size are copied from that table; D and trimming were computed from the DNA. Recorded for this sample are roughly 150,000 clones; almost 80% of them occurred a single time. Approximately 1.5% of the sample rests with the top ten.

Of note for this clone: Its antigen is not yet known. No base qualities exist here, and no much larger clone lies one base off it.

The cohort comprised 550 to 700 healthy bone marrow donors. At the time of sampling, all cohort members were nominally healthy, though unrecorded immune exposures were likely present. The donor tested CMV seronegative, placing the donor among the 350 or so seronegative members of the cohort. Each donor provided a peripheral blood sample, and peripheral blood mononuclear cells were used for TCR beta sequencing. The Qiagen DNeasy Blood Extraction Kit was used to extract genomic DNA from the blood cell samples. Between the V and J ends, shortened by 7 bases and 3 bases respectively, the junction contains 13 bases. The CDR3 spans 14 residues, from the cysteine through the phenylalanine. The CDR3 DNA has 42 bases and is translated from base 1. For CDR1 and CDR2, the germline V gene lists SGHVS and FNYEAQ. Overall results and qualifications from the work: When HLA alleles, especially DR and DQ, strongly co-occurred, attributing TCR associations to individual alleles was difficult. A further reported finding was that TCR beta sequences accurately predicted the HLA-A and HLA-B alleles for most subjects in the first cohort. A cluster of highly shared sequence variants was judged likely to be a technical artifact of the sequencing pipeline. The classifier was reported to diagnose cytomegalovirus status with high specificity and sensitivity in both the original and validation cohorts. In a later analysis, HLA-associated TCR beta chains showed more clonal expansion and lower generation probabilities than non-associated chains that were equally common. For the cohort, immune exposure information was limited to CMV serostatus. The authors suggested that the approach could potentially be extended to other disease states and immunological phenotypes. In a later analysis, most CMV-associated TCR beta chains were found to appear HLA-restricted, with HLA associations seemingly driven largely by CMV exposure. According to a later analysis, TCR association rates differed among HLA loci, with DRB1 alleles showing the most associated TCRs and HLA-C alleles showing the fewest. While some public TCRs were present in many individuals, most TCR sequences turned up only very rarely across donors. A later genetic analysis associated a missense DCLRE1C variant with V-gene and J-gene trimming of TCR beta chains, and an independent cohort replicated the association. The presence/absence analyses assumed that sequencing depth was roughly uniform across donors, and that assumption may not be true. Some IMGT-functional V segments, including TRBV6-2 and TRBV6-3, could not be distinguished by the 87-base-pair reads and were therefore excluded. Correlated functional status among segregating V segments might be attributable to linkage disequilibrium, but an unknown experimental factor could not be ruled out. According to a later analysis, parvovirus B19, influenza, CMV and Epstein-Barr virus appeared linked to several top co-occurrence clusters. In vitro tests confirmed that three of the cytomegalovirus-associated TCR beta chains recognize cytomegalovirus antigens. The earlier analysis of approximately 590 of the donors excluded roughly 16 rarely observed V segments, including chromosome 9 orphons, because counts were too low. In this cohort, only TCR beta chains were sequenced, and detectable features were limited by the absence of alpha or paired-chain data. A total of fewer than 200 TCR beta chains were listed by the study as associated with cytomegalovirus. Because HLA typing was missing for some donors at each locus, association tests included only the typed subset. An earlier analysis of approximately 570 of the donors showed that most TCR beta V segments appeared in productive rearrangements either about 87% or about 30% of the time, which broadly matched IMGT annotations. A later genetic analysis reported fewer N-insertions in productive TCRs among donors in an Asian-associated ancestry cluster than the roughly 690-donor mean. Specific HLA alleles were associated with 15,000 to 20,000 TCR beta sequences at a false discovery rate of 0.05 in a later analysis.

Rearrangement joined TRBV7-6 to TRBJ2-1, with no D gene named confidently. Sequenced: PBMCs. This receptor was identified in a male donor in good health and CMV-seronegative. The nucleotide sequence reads TGTGCCAGCACCCAGCTGGGCAACTACAATGAGCAGTTCTTC. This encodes CASTQLGNYNEQFF. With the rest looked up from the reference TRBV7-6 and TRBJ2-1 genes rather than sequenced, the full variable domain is GAGVSQSPRYKVTKRGQDVALRCDPISGHVSLYWYRQALGQGPEFLTYFNYEAQQDKSGLPNDRFSAERPEGSISTLTIQRTEQRDSAMYRCASTQLGNYNEQFFGPGTRLTVL.